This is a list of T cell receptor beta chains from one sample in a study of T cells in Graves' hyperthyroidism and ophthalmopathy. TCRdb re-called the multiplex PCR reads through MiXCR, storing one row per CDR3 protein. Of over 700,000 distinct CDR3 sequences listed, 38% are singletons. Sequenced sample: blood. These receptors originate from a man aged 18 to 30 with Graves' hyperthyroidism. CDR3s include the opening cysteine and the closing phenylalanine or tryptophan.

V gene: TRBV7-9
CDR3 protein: CASSRPGNEQFF

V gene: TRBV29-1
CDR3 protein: CSVTNGGLGYTF

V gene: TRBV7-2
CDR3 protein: CASSLRRGAVLYQETQYF

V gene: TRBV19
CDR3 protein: CASSIAGQIHQPQHF

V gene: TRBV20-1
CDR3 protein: CSAKHRGNQETQYF

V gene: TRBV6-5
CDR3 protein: CASSSQGATLEQYF

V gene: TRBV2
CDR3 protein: CASSLPPDRSGLTETPYEQYF

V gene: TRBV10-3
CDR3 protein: CASSYSGWGANYGYTF

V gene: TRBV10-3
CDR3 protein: CATGTASQPQHF

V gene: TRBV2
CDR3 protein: CASSELFTGAAFF

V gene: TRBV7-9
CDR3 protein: CASSPDRAISGELFF

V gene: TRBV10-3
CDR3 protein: CAIRAGTATNEKLFF

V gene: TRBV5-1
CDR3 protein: CASSPPQAVNTEAFF

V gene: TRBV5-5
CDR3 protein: CASSQAERTTNEKLFF

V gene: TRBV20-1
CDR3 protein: CSARPGTGNREQYF

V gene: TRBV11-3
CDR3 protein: CASSPDPDGANYGYTF

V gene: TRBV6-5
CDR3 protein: CASTQDREYYGYTF

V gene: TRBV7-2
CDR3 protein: CATDRSPLYIEQYF

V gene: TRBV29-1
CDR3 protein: CSVEEPGQGEQYF

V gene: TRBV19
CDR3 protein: CASTQEGSGELFF

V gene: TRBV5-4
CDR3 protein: CASSFGGSAGIGQYF

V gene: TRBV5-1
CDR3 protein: CASKPGEYQETQYF

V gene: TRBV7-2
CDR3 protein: CASSLGTSGRADEQYF

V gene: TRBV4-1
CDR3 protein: CASRRQVAEETQYF

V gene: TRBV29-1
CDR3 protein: CSVAQGNGEHF

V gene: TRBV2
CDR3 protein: CASSFNRGQEHSPLHF

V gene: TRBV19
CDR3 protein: CASSMIRGRRTNEQYF

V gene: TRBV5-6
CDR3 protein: CASSWTNEQYF

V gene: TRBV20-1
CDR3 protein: CSARVLLGHGTNTGELFF

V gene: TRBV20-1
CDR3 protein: CSASIGSYEQYF

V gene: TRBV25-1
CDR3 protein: CVTIGGFYEQYF

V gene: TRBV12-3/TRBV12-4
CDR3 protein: CASSLAGTGDLYGYTF

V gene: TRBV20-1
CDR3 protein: CSARGGGDSGGNQPQHF

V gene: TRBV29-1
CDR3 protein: CSAEDRVKYEQYF

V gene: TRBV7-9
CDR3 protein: CASSGQGPSYTF

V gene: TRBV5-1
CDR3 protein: CASSGTGGREAFF

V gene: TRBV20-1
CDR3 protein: CSARGVDLVSGANVLTF

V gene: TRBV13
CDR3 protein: CASSLGQGAKVVTEAFF

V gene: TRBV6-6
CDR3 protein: CASSYTWLENTGELFF

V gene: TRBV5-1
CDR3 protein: CASSLAGAVEAFF

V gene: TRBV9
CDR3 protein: CASSERDRGESPLHF

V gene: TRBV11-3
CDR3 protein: CASSWKGVQETQYF

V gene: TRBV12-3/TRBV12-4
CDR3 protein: CASSPRGGLSEAFF

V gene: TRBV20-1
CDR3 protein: CSANGDAEQYF

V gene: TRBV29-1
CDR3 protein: CSAGTGSSPLHF

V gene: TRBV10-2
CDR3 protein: CASSEWGAGNEQYF

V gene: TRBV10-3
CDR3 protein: CAISESTQGPGNTIYF